What follows are 30 T cell receptor beta chains derived from one specimen sequenced in a study of identifying expanded T cells in peripheral blood. TCRdb keeps only in-frame clones here, not all; method: immunoSEQ multiplex PCR. This repertoire shows 90,000 or so clones, about 86% found once; its top ten account for 5.6%. Specimen: blood. The origin of the receptors is a person between 18 and 69 years old in good health.

The chain recombines TRBV30 with TRBJ2-7; perhaps TRBD2 as D (6 bases). CDR1 is GTSNPN, CDR2 SVGIG, per germline (reference sequence). The V end lost 4 bases, the J end lost 2 bases, and 12 bases lay between the germline ends. The CDR3 has 13 amino acids. The CDR3 bases are TGTGCCTGGAAACGGGGGTTCACCTACGAGCAGTACTTC. Its protein is CAWKRGFTYEQYF. The entire variable domain, with the rest obtained from reference TRBV30 and TRBJ2-7, is as follows: SQTIHQWPATLVQPVGSPLSLECTVEGTSNPNLYWYRQAAGRGLQLLFYSVGIGQISSEVPQNLSASRPQDRQFILSSKKLLLSDSGFYLCAWKRGFTYEQYFGPGTRLTVT.

The chain joins TRBV6-5 to TRBJ2-6; D not certain. Germline-derived CDR1 and CDR2 are MNHEY and SVGAGI. This CDR3 has 14 amino acids. The V gene lost 4 bases and the J gene lost 4 bases, with 8 bases spanning the gap. CDR3 DNA sequence: TGTGCCAGCAGTTTTGCCCCCGGGGCCAACGTCCTGACTTTC. This gives the protein CASSFAPGANVLTF.

The V gene is TRBV6-6, the J gene TRBJ1-1; D is ambiguous. There are 13 residues in the CDR3. V was trimmed by 2 bases and J by 8 bases, leaving 12 bases between them. Germline CDR1 is MNHNY and CDR2 is SVGAGI (reference sequence). CDR3 amino acids: CASSYDVITEAFF. The CDR3 DNA is TGTGCCAGCAGTTACGACGTGATTACCGAAGCTTTCTTT.

The chain uses TRBV19 and TRBJ2-3; tentative D call: TRBD2 (6 bases). The germline V gene encodes CDR1 LNHDA and CDR2 SQIVND (reference sequence). V was shortened by 10 bases and J by 5 bases, with 13 bases between the two germline ends. CDR3 length: 12 amino acids. The CDR3 region has the DNA TGTGCCACCGCCCCGGGGGAAGATACGCAGTATTTT. It translates to CATAPGEDTQYF.

J is TRBJ1-6 and V is TRBV4-2; 9 nucleotides line up with TRBD1. Trimming took 0 bases from V and 7 from J; bases not matched to a gene: 4. Germline lookup yields CDR1 LGHNA and CDR2 YNFKEQ. The CDR3 length is 16 residues. CDR3 sequence: CASSQEMGQGNSPLHF. The DNA for the CDR3 is TGTGCCAGCAGCCAAGAGATGGGACAGGGAAATTCACCCCTCCACTTT.

The rearrangement joins TRBV5-6 to TRBJ2-7, with TRBD2 as a possible D gene (6 bases). This CDR3 is built from 14 residues. Trimming pared 3 bases from V and 1 base from J, leaving 11 bases between. CDR1 SGHDT and CDR2 YYEEEE come from the germline V gene. The CDR3 nucleotides read TGTGCCAGCAGCTACCTCCGGGAGTCCTACGAGCAGTACTTC. Its protein is CASSYLRESYEQYF.

The rearrangement joins TRBV27 to TRBJ2-7; TRBD1 matches 9 bases. CDR3 length: 14 amino acids. Germline V gene lookup returns CDR1 MNHEY and CDR2 SMNVEV (reference sequence). V gave up 4 bases and J gave up 5 bases; unmatched junction bases: 6. CDR3 nucleotides: TGTGCCAGCAGTTGGGGACAGGGTGCCCACGAGCAGTACTTC. Its protein is CASSWGQGAHEQYF.

CDR3 region: CASSSRGDEGEKLFF. CDR3 in DNA: TGTGCCAGCAGCTCCCGGGGTGATGAGGGTGAAAAACTGTTTTTT. The rearrangement joins TRBV7-9 to TRBJ1-4; no definite D call. The germline V gene encodes CDR1 SEHNR and CDR2 FQNEAQ (reference sequence). V was clipped by 4 bases and J by 7 bases, with 16 bases between them. CDR3 length: 15 amino acids.

This clone was picked up a small number of times. This chain joins TRBV7-9 and TRBJ1-2; D remains ambiguous. CDR1 is SEHNR and CDR2 is FQNEAQ in the germline V gene (reference sequence). Between the trimmed V and J ends, which lost 1 base and 7 bases, there was a span of 7 bases. The CDR3 has 12 residues. DNA of the CDR3: TGTGCCAGCAGCTTAGGGTCGGTTGGCTACACCTTC. It specifies CASSLGSVGYTF.

CDR3 DNA: TGCGCCAGCAGCCGGACCCGTGGCGCTGGCTACACCTTC. It encodes CASSRTRGAGYTF. The V call is TRBV4-1, the J call TRBJ1-2; D is undetermined. This CDR3 has 13 amino acids. Trimming cost V 4 bases and J 7 bases, with 13 bases left between them. CDR1 MGHRA and CDR2 YSYEKL come from the germline V gene.

The J gene is TRBJ2-2, the V gene TRBV10-3, with TRBD2 matching over 11 bases. This CDR3 spans 18 amino acids. Germline CDR1 and CDR2: ENHRY and SYGVKD. Trimming at V came to 10 bases and at J to 5 bases, leaving 18 bases not matched to a gene. The CDR3 region is CATTPGTSGARRTGELFF. The CDR3, as DNA: TGTGCCACCACCCCCGGGACTAGCGGCGCTAGGCGGACCGGGGAGCTGTTTTTT.

The chain combines TRBV4-1 with TRBJ1-1; D perhaps matches TRBD1 (5 bases). Looked up from germline, CDR1 is MGHRA and CDR2 is YSYEKL. CDR3 size: 13 residues. V was clipped by 1 base and J by 8 bases, with 11 bases between them. The CDR3 region has the DNA TGCGCCAGCAGCCAAGTTGGGGGAACCGAAGCTTTCTTT. It is translated as CASSQVGGTEAFF.

This clone appeared a few times. This rearrangement joins TRBV4-2 to TRBJ2-7; 10 nucleotides line up with TRBD1. Germline values: CDR1 LGHNA, CDR2 YNFKEQ. The CDR3 spans 17 residues. The V and J ends lost 1 base and 2 bases, in that order; junction bases with no gene match: 8. This chain's CDR3 is CASSQGPPDRGPYEQYF. CDR3 sequence (DNA): TGTGCCAGCAGCCAAGGTCCCCCTGACAGGGGGCCCTACGAGCAGTACTTC.

The rearrangement links TRBV6-5 to TRBJ2-3, with D perhaps matching TRBD1 (5 bases). The germline gives CDR1 MNHEY, CDR2 SVGAGI. This CDR3 has 15 amino acids. The germline V and J ends were trimmed by 5 bases and 4 bases, with 16 bases remaining between them. CDR3 DNA: TGTGCCAGCAGTGCTCAGGACCCCAGGGCAGATACGCAGTATTTT. Its translation: CASSAQDPRADTQYF.

The V call is TRBV4-1, the J call TRBJ2-7, with D perhaps TRBD1 or TRBD2 (5 bases each). The germline V and J ends were trimmed by 1 base and 2 bases, with 9 bases remaining between them. Germline CDR1 is MGHRA and CDR2 is YSYEKL. The length of the CDR3 is 14 residues. CDR3 residues: CASSQVTGPYEQYF. In DNA, the CDR3 is TGCGCCAGCAGCCAAGTGACGGGACCCTACGAGCAGTACTTC.

In its sample, this clone was seen once. V and J are TRBV5-1 and TRBJ2-1, with 14 positions matching TRBD2. V lost 5 bases, J lost 15 bases, and 13 bases stayed unmatched. The germline V gene encodes CDR1 SGHRS and CDR2 YFSETQ. There are 15 residues in the CDR3. The CDR3 DNA is TGCGCCAGCAGAACCGGGACTAGCGGGGGCCTCGAGGGGTTCTTC. Translated, it gives CASRTGTSGGLEGFF.

In this sample, this clone turned up a few times. The chain uses TRBV4-3 and TRBJ1-2; D is ambiguous. The CDR3 is 15 residues long. The germline V gene encodes CDR1 LGHNA and CDR2 YSLEER. Deletions cut 3 bases from V and 5 bases from J, with 16 bases between. The CDR3 reads CASSQAHTWGYGYTF. The CDR3 DNA reads as TGCGCCAGCAGCCAGGCGCACACTTGGGGATATGGCTACACCTTC.

The CDR3 is CASSLGAGGLIEAFF. CDR3 in DNA: TGTGCCAGCAGCTTGGGGGCGGGCGGACTAATAGAAGCTTTCTTT. The chain links TRBV5-8 to TRBJ1-1, with D unresolved. The CDR3 contains 15 residues. V shed 0 bases and J shed 8 bases, with 17 bases lying between them. Germline CDR1 is SGHTS and CDR2 is YDEGEE. The full variable domain, rest sourced from reference TRBV5-8 and TRBJ1-1, is EAGVTQSPTHLIKTRGQQATLRCSPISGHTSVYWYQQALGLGLQFLLWYDEGEERNRGNFPPRFSGRQFPNYSSELNVNALELEDSALYLCASSLGAGGLIEAFFGQGTRLTVV.

CDR3 nucleotides: TGTGCCAGCAAAGGCCAGAAGAATGAAAAACTGTTTTTT. This encodes CASKGQKNEKLFF. The chain couples TRBV7-6 to TRBJ1-4; D is uncertain. Germline V CDR1 and CDR2: SGHVS, FNYEAQ. This CDR3 has 13 residues. V shed 7 bases and J shed 5 bases, with 11 bases lying between them.

The CDR3 sequence: CASTGPASRLYEQYF. The DNA of the CDR3 is TGTGCCAGCACCGGGCCGGCCTCTCGGCTCTACGAGCAGTACTTC. V usage is TRBV2 and J usage is TRBJ2-7; D unclear. Germline V CDR1 and CDR2: SNHLY, FYNNEI. The CDR3 runs to 15 residues. V gave up 7 bases and J gave up 3 bases, with 19 bases separating them.

V and J are TRBV19 and TRBJ1-2, with unresolved D. V lost 1 base and J 5 bases, leaving 11 bases between the germline ends. CDR3 length equals 14 residues. Germline loops: CDR1 LNHDA, CDR2 SQIVND (reference sequence). In DNA form, the CDR3 reads TGTGCCAGTAGTATAGGTCGGGAGGGATATGGCTACACCTTC. It translates to CASSIGREGYGYTF.

This sequence joins TRBV30 and TRBJ2-7, with D unclear. Germline V lookup: CDR1 GTSNPN, CDR2 SVGIG (reference sequence). The V and J ends lost 0 bases and 7 bases respectively, with 7 bases between them. This CDR3 spans 11 amino acids. CDR3 protein: CAWSVTREQYF. CDR3 nucleotide sequence: TGTGCCTGGAGTGTGACGCGGGAGCAGTACTTC.

The chain links TRBV29-1 to TRBJ2-6, with a weak D call TRBD1 (8 bases). V lost 4 bases and J lost 1, with 11 bases in between. This CDR3 region has 15 residues. CDR1 is SQVTM, CDR2 ANQGSEA, per germline. The CDR3 loop reads CSVVQGGSGANVLTF. The CDR3 DNA reads TGCAGCGTTGTACAGGGGGGGTCTGGGGCCAACGTCCTGACTTTC.

The gene calls are TRBV7-3 and TRBJ2-5; 7 bases are a match to TRBD1. CDR3 length: 14 residues. Trimming removed 5 bases from V and 4 bases from J; junction bases left unmatched: 7. Per the germline V gene, CDR1 is SGHTA and CDR2 is FQGTGA. The CDR3: CASSPNRGIETQYF. In nucleotides, the CDR3 is TGTGCCAGCAGCCCAAACAGGGGAATAGAGACCCAGTACTTC.

This clone was observed a single time. This rearrangement joins TRBV7-2 to TRBJ1-5, with D perhaps matching TRBD1 (5 bases). Between the trimmed V and J ends, which lost 5 bases and 3 bases, there was a span of 14 bases. Germline V gene data show CDR1 as SGHTA and CDR2 as FQGNSA. CDR3 length: 15 residues. Written as DNA, the CDR3 is TGTGCCAGCAGCCTTACCCGGGGCCTCAATCAGCCCCAGCATTTT. It translates to CASSLTRGLNQPQHF.

This chain joins TRBV6-1 and TRBJ1-6; D not certain. Between the trimmed V and J ends, which lost 5 bases and 15 bases, there was a span of 11 bases. Looked up from germline, CDR1 is MNHNS and CDR2 is SASEGT. The CDR3 has 11 amino acids. CDR3 loop: CASSSDSFLHF. The CDR3 DNA sequence: TGTGCCAGCAGTTCCGACTCCTTCCTCCACTTT.

The V and J genes are TRBV9 and TRBJ2-5, with TRBD1 as a possible D gene (6 bases). Germline assignment: CDR1 SGDLS and CDR2 YYNGEE. The CDR3 is 17 residues long. V lost 4 bases and J lost 3, with 22 bases in between. The CDR3 DNA reads as TGTGCCAGCAGCCTGGGGCAGGGGAAAGGGGTCGAAGAGACCCAGTACTTC. Translated: CASSLGQGKGVEETQYF. The whole variable domain, remainder taken from reference TRBV9 and TRBJ2-5, is DSGVTQTPKHLITATGQRVTLRCSPRSGDLSVYWYQQSLDQGLQFLIQYYNGEERAKGNILERFSAQQFPDLHSELNLSSLELGDSALYFCASSLGQGKGVEETQYFGPGTRLLVL.

The V gene is TRBV27, the J gene TRBJ2-1, with D uncertain. The CDR3 consists of 14 residues. Germline assignment: CDR1 MNHEY and CDR2 SMNVEV (reference sequence). V gave up 6 bases and J gave up 2 bases, with 11 bases separating them. CDR3 residues: CASRTSGPYNEQFF. The CDR3, as DNA: TGTGCCAGCAGGACATCGGGCCCCTACAATGAGCAGTTCTTC.

This clone was recorded once. The CDR3 loop reads CASSLAENTGELFF. In nucleotides, the CDR3 is TGTGCCAGCAGCTTAGCCGAGAACACCGGGGAGCTGTTTTTT. The chain has TRBV7-6 and TRBJ2-2; D not resolved. The CDR3 consists of 14 residues. V lost 0 bases and J lost 1, with 3 bases in between. The germline CDR1 and CDR2 sequences are SGHVS and FNYEAQ.

This clone came up a few times. V usage is TRBV7-9 and J usage is TRBJ1-2; perhaps TRBD1 as D (6 bases). Trimming left V 5 bases short and J 6 bases short, with 10 bases between. The CDR3 is made up of 12 amino acids. Per germline, CDR1 SEHNR and CDR2 FQNEAQ (reference sequence). The CDR3 loop is CASSRNRDGYTF. DNA for the CDR3: TGTGCCAGCAGCCGAAACAGGGATGGCTACACCTTC. Based on the CDR3 plus reference TRBV7-9 and TRBJ1-2, the full variable domain is DTGVSQNPRHKITKRGQNVTFRCDPISEHNRLYWYRQTLGQGPEFLTYFQNEAQLEKSRLLSDRFSAERPKGSFSTLEIQRTEQGDSAMYLCASSRNRDGYTFGSGTRLTVV.